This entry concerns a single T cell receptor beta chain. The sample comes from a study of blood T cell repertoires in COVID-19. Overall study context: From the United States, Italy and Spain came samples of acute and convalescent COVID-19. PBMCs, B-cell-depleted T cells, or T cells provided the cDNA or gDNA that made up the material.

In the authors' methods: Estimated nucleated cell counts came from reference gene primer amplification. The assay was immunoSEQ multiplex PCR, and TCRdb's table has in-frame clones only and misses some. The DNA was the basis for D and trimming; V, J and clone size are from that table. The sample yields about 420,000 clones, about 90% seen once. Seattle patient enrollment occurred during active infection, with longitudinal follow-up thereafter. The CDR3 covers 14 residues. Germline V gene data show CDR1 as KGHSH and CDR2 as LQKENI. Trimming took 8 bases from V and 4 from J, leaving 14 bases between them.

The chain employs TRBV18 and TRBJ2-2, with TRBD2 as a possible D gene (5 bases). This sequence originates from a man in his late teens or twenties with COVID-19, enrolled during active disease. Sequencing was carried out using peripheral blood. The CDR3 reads CASLGRATTGELFF. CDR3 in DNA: TGTGCCAGCCTCGGGCGGGCCACCACCGGGGAGCTGTTTTTT.